The 10 T cell receptor beta chains below come from one sample, sequenced in a study of blood T cell repertoires in COVID-19. Measured with immunoSEQ multiplex PCR; TCRdb has only the in-frame clones, and not every one. The sample yields under 250,000 clones, around 90% seen once. Sequences were obtained from PBMCs or T cells enriched from blood (not recorded which). The receptors stem from a man aged 30 to 39 who had recovered from COVID-19.

Of note for this clone: The same CDR3 also results from other DNA sequences found in this sample. V gene TRBV30 combines with J gene TRBJ1-2; 9 bases map to TRBD1. Germline-derived CDR1 and CDR2 are GTSNPN and SVGIG (reference sequence). Trimming removed 5 bases from V and 2 bases from J; junction bases left unmatched: 0. This CDR3 is 12 amino acids long. The CDR3 loop reads CAWDRGNYGYTF. DNA for the CDR3: TGTGCCTGGGACAGGGGGAACTATGGCTACACCTTC.

V gene TRBV7-2 combines with J gene TRBJ1-6; D perhaps matches TRBD1 (5 bases). CDR1 and CDR2 (germline): SGHTA, FQGNSA. The CDR3 sequence is 14 residues long. Trimming took 2 bases from V and 16 from J, leaving 18 bases between them. The CDR3 nucleotides read TGTGCCAGCAGCTTAACGGAGCCCAGGGCGAAACTCCACTTT. This sequence encodes CASSLTEPRAKLHF.

The rearrangement joins TRBV28 to TRBJ2-2; 8 positions agree with TRBD2. The germline V gene has CDR1 MDHEN and CDR2 SYDVKM. This CDR3 has 15 residues. Germline trimming cut 8 bases from V and 4 bases from J; bases unmatched to any gene: 9. The CDR3 DNA reads as TGTGCCAGCCACCTTACGGGAGGGCCCACCGGGGAGCTGTTTTTT. Translated: CASHLTGGPTGELFF.

Of note for this clone: Other DNA sequences in the same sample also yield this CDR3. The V and J genes are TRBV12-3 or TRBV12-4 and TRBJ1-5; tentative D call: TRBD1 (5 bases). V was shortened by 3 bases and J by 7 bases, with 7 bases between the two germline ends. The CDR3 covers 12 residues. The CDR3 is CASSFGGQPQHF. In DNA form, the CDR3 reads TGTGCCAGCAGTTTCGGGGGACAGCCCCAGCATTTT.

V gene TRBV5-8 combines with J gene TRBJ1-5; D gene uncertain. The CDR3 extends over 11 amino acids. V was clipped by 5 bases and J by 5 bases, with 5 bases between them. CDR1 and CDR2 (germline): SGHTS, YDEGEE. As DNA, the CDR3 is TGTGCCAGCAGTCTACATCAGCCCCAGCATTTT. Residues: CASSLHQPQHF. Full variable domain (rest looked up from reference TRBV5-8 and TRBJ1-5): EAGVTQSPTHLIKTRGQQATLRCSPISGHTSVYWYQQALGLGLQFLLWYDEGEERNRGNFPPRFSGRQFPNYSSELNVNALELEDSALYLCASSLHQPQHFGDGTRLSIL.

V and J are TRBV28 and TRBJ1-2; D may be TRBD1 (6 bases). V was cut by 8 bases and J by 6 bases, with 22 bases left in between. The CDR3 runs 15 residues. Germline lookup yields CDR1 MDHEN and CDR2 SYDVKM. In DNA form, the CDR3 reads TGTGCCAGCTCGATCGCACAGGGTCGGATTGATGGCTACACCTTC. Amino acids: CASSIAQGRIDGYTF.

V is TRBV18 and J is TRBJ1-2; D might be TRBD1 (6 bases). This CDR3 contains 14 residues. The germline V and J ends were trimmed by 3 bases and 4 bases, with 12 bases remaining between them. Germline loops: CDR1 KGHSH, CDR2 LQKENI. CDR3 protein: CASSPERGGYGYTF. CDR3 DNA: TGTGCCAGCTCACCTGAAAGGGGGGGCTATGGCTACACCTTC.

There are a few counts of this clone. V gene TRBV2 combines with J gene TRBJ2-7; 12 bases are shared with TRBD2. This CDR3 contains 18 residues. CDR1 and CDR2 (germline): SNHLY, FYNNEI. V dropped 11 bases and J dropped 1; count of bases not matched to a gene: 18. Here the CDR3 DNA reads TGTGCCGGCTCGCCGGGACTAGCGGGTTTAAAGCGTTCCTACGAGCAGTACTTC. Encoded protein: CAGSPGLAGLKRSYEQYF.

This chain uses TRBV7-2 with TRBJ2-7; TRBD2 matches 9 bases. This CDR3 is 13 amino acids long. Looked up from germline, CDR1 is SGHTA and CDR2 is FQGNSA. V trimming: 10 bases; J trimming: 3 bases; junction bases outside the gene matches: 7. CDR3 sequence: CATSGLASYEQYF. The CDR3 region has the DNA TGTGCCACCTCGGGACTAGCAAGCTACGAGCAGTACTTC.

J is TRBJ2-1 and V is TRBV5-1; 8 positions agree with TRBD1. Trimming removed 4 bases from V and 10 bases from J; junction bases left unmatched: 13. Per the germline V gene, CDR1 is SGHRS and CDR2 is YFSETQ. The length of the CDR3 is 15 residues. The CDR3 coding sequence is TGCGCCAGCAGCACCAGTCCTGGACAGGGTGACGAGCAGTTCTTC. It codes for CASSTSPGQGDEQFF.